The 3 T cell receptor beta chains given below trace back to one sample, sequenced in a study of blood T cell repertoires in COVID-19 (dated by TCRdb to 2020 to 2022). The library came from the immunoSEQ multiplex PCR assay. This is the immuneACCESS table as TCRdb keeps it, with only in-frame sequences that have V and J called. A part of the clones is gone; compared with another copy, unresolved V genes explain less than half, and the rest is unexplained. This sample holds under 400,000 clones; 90% were observed only once. The ten largest account for approximately 6.2% of the sample. The sequencing sample was made of peripheral blood. All receptors come from a man younger than 35 with active or convalescent COVID-19.

The chain couples TRBV7-2 to TRBJ2-1; TRBD2 matches at 15 bases. This CDR3 region has 14 residues. Germline trimming cut 3 bases from V and 15 bases from J; bases unmatched to any gene: 6. The germline V gene has CDR1 SGHTA and CDR2 FQGNSA. In DNA, the CDR3 is TGTGCCAGCAGCTTGGGACTAGCGGGAGGTCAACTGTTCTTC. Protein sequence: CASSLGLAGGQLFF.

The gene calls are TRBV9 and TRBJ2-7; D gene uncertain. The V gene's germline CDR1 is SGDLS and CDR2 YYNGEE. Between the trimmed V and J ends, which lost 2 bases and 4 bases, there was a span of 16 bases. CDR3 length: 15 amino acids. CDR3 sequence: CASSVTFQASYEQYF. CDR3 in DNA: TGTGCCAGCAGCGTTACGTTTCAAGCCTCGTACGAGCAGTACTTC.

The chain joins TRBV6-5 to TRBJ1-5; D ambiguous. Trimming left V 5 bases short and J 0 bases short, with 5 bases between. CDR1 and CDR2 (germline): MNHEY, SVGAGI. This CDR3 contains 13 residues. The CDR3 here is CASSPNSNQPQHF. The CDR3 nucleotides are TGTGCCAGCAGTCCCAATAGCAATCAGCCCCAGCATTTT.